This TCR beta chain derives from a study of breast tumors, draining lymph nodes, adjacent tissues. Breast cancer patients provided tissue from their axillary draining lymph nodes. On this clonotype itself: Its antigen is undetermined. The junction departs from germline at one end; a sequencing error may be responsible.

Each CDR3 protein gets one entry after TCRdb re-called the multiplex PCR reads with MiXCR. The repertoire consists of about 100,000 distinct CDR3 sequences, with approximately 21% occurring once and the leading ten covering around 1.3%. The CDR3 is made up of 16 amino acids. Per the germline V gene, CDR1 is SGHVS and CDR2 is FQNEAQ. General observations from the study: Tumor and nontumor repertoires were significantly more similar in luminal-like than in basal-like breast cancer. Compared with lymph nodes, tumors were less diverse; compared with nontumor tissue, more.

The source of this sequence is a female donor with breast cancer. Some clones in this sample may be carry-over from other donors' samples. Input material: axillary lymph node tissue. The gene calls are TRBV7-8 and TRBJ2-5, with D possibly being TRBD1 or TRBD2 (5 bases each). DNA of the CDR3: TGTGCCAGCGGCTTAGGGCACTGGGACGACAAAGAGACCCAGTACTTC. Encoded protein: CASGLGHWDDKETQYF.